Listed below are T cell receptor beta chains from one sample, sequenced in a study of Ad26.COV2.S vaccination and SARS-CoV-2 variants. Repertoires were generated with immunoSEQ multiplex PCR, while TCRdb's copy carries only in-frame clones and drops some. The sample carries roughly 420,000 clones, nearly 90% recorded once. The source material was peripheral blood, sampled in a trial of Ad26.COV2.S vaccine versus placebo. Receptors originate from a person between 18 and 65 years old who received the Ad26.COV2.S COVID-19 vaccine or a placebo. Both conserved end residues are part of each CDR3. A D gene is named only where the DNA matches it firmly. Size tells how often a clone was seen (once, few, many) or the class of an expanded clone, and some rows leave it out.

clone_size	j_call	d_call	v_call	cdr3_aa	cdr3_nt
NA	TRBJ1-5	TRBD1	TRBV19	CASSLGQVGNQPQHF	TGTGCCAGTAGTCTCGGACAGGTGGGCAATCAGCCCCAGCATTTT
NA	TRBJ1-2	NA	TRBV20-1	CSASSGDGYTF	TGCAGTGCTAGTTCAGGGGATGGCTACACCTTC
NA	TRBJ2-1	TRBD2	TRBV5-1	CASRELAGHNEQFF	TGCGCCAGCAGGGAACTAGCGGGGCACAATGAGCAGTTCTTC
NA	TRBJ2-1	NA	TRBV28	CASSLDDYSEQFF	TGTGCCAGCAGTTTAGACGACTACTCCGAGCAGTTCTTC
NA	TRBJ2-1	NA	TRBV5-8	CASSRLVYNEQFF	TGTGCCAGCAGCCGTTTAGTCTACAATGAGCAGTTCTTC
once	TRBJ2-3	NA	TRBV9	CASSAISGSTDTQYF	TGTGCCAGCAGCGCGATTAGCGGCTCCACAGATACGCAGTATTTT
NA	TRBJ1-5	NA	TRBV4-3	CASSQGGNQPQHF	TGCGCCAGCAGCCAAGGAGGCAATCAGCCCCAGCATTTT
once	TRBJ1-6	NA	TRBV30	CAWSVPGTSPLHF	TGTGCCTGGAGTGTACCGGGGACCTCACCCCTCCACTTT
NA	TRBJ2-7	NA	TRBV19	CASSVGRYSYEQYF	TGTGCCAGTAGTGTGGGACGGTACTCCTACGAGCAGTACTTC
NA	TRBJ2-2	NA	TRBV12-5	CASGFHTGELFF	TGTGCTAGTGGTTTTCACACCGGGGAGCTGTTTTTT
NA	TRBJ1-2	TRBD1	TRBV5-4	CASSFGTGAYGYTF	TGTGCCAGCAGCTTCGGGACAGGGGCCTATGGCTACACCTTC
NA	TRBJ1-4	NA	TRBV7-9	CASSARTTNEKLFF	TGTGCCAGCAGCGCCCGAACAACTAATGAAAAACTGTTTTTT
NA	TRBJ1-2	TRBD1	TRBV27	CASSFNRGGDYTF	TGTGCCAGCAGTTTTAACAGGGGCGGCGACTACACCTTC
NA	TRBJ2-2	NA	TRBV6-6	CASADPTLPGELFF	TGTGCCAGCGCCGATCCTACACTCCCCGGGGAGCTGTTTTTT
NA	TRBJ2-3	NA	TRBV12-3/TRBV12-4	CASSFWDTQYF	TGTGCCAGCAGTTTTTGGGATACGCAGTATTTT
NA	TRBJ2-2	NA	TRBV7-9	CASSFGREGELFF	TGTGCCAGCAGCTTCGGTCGGGAGGGGGAGCTGTTTTTT
NA	TRBJ2-1	NA	TRBV15	CATSREAGGYEQFF	TGTGCCACCAGCAGAGAGGCCGGGGGCTATGAGCAGTTCTTC
NA	TRBJ2-1	NA	TRBV7-8	CASSPRRLVKRNEQFF	TGTGCCAGCAGCCCCCGGAGACTAGTAAAACGTAATGAGCAGTTCTTC
NA	TRBJ1-6	NA	TRBV28	CASSFPSGVRSPLHF	TGTGCCAGCAGTTTCCCCTCAGGGGTTCGGTCACCCCTCCACTTT
once	TRBJ2-5	NA	TRBV7-2	CASSLTGVGRPETQYF	TGTGCCAGCAGCCTGACCGGCGTGGGACGACCGGAGACCCAGTACTTC
NA	TRBJ2-5	NA	TRBV5-1	CASSLQNQETQYF	TGCGCCAGCAGCTTGCAGAACCAAGAGACCCAGTACTTC
NA	TRBJ1-1	NA	TRBV29-1	CSVVGASGTEAFF	TGCAGCGTTGTCGGGGCAAGTGGCACTGAAGCTTTCTTT
NA	TRBJ1-5	NA	TRBV6-5	CASSYGDHQPQHF	TGTGCCAGCAGTTACGGGGACCATCAGCCCCAGCATTTT